The 21 T cell receptor beta chains in this list originate from one sample, sequenced in a study of blood T cell repertoires in COVID-19. Produced via immunoSEQ multiplex PCR; TCRdb's table is partial and in-frame only. The profile shows some 250,000 clones, about 86% of them singletons. The sequenced sample was peripheral blood. The receptors derive from a man aged 50 or older with active or convalescent COVID-19.

The chain couples TRBV5-3 to TRBJ2-5, with 10 bases lining up with TRBD2. TRBV5-3 is given ORF status, its function remaining uncertain. V lost 9 bases, J lost 3 bases, and 5 bases stayed unmatched. The CDR3 length is 13 residues. The CDR3 region is CATPGLAEETQYF. CDR3 DNA sequence: TGTGCCACCCCAGGACTAGCGGAAGAGACCCAGTACTTC.

This chain links TRBV5-4 with TRBJ1-1, with a weak D call TRBD1 (5 bases). This CDR3 is 12 amino acids long. The ends were cut back, 5 bases at V and 1 base at J, with 6 bases in the middle. The germline V gene encodes CDR1 SGHNT and CDR2 YYREEE (reference sequence). The CDR3 protein is CASRGGNTEAFF. DNA of the CDR3: TGTGCCAGCAGGGGGGGGAACACTGAAGCTTTCTTT.

V usage is TRBV5-5 and J usage is TRBJ2-1; 10 positions agree with TRBD2. Germline loops: CDR1 SGHKS, CDR2 YYEKEE (reference sequence). V was clipped by 0 bases and J by 9 bases; unmatched bases: 6. CDR3 length equals 15 residues. CDR3 bases: TGTGCCAGCAGCTTGGCCAGCGGGGGGGCCGTTGAGCAGTTCTTC. Translated: CASSLASGGAVEQFF.

The rearrangement uses TRBV28 and TRBJ2-2; TRBD1 aligns across 7 bases. The CDR3 has 15 amino acids. V lost 8 bases and J lost 5; bases outside the gene matches: 11. The V gene's germline CDR1 is MDHEN and CDR2 SYDVKM. The CDR3 DNA follows: TGTGCCAGCCGCTCAGGGGGAGTTGGAACCGGGGAGCTGTTTTTT. Protein: CASRSGGVGTGELFF.

The chain recombines TRBV3-1 (or the pseudogene TRBV3-2) with TRBJ2-2; D remains ambiguous. The V gene's germline CDR1 is LGHDT and CDR2 YNNKEL (reference sequence). Trimming removed 1 base from V and 6 bases from J, with 6 bases in between. The CDR3 extends over 13 amino acids. In DNA, the CDR3 is TGTGCCAGCAGCCAAGCCGCGGCCGGGGAGCTGTTTTTT. Its translation is CASSQAAAGELFF.

The gene calls are TRBV30 and TRBJ1-3; perhaps TRBD1 as D (5 bases). The germline V gene has CDR1 GTSNPN and CDR2 SVGIG (reference sequence). V was cut by 5 bases and J by 0 bases, with 8 bases left in between. This CDR3 comprises 13 residues. The CDR3 is CAWQGTSGNTIYF. CDR3 sequence (DNA): TGTGCCTGGCAGGGAACCTCTGGAAACACCATATATTTT. The entire variable domain, with the rest obtained from reference TRBV30 and TRBJ1-3, is as follows: SQTIHQWPATLVQPVGSPLSLECTVEGTSNPNLYWYRQAAGRGLQLLFYSVGIGQISSEVPQNLSASRPQDRQFILSSKKLLLSDSGFYLCAWQGTSGNTIYFGEGSWLTVV.

Here the CDR3 reads CASSYQARWNQPQHF. DNA for the CDR3: TGTGCCAGCAGTTACCAAGCTCGGTGGAATCAGCCCCAGCATTTT. V is TRBV6-6 and J is TRBJ1-5, with unresolved D. Trimming stripped 2 bases from V and 4 bases from J, with 12 bases between. The CDR3 is made up of 15 amino acids. Germline V gene data show CDR1 as MNHNY and CDR2 as SVGAGI (reference sequence).

CDR3 coding DNA: TGTGCCAGCTCACCAACCCGGACTAGCGGGGGACGCACAGATACGCAGTATTTT. Its translation: CASSPTRTSGGRTDTQYF. The chain uses TRBV18 and TRBJ2-3; 13 bases align to TRBD2. V trimming: 2 bases; J trimming: 1 base; junction bases outside the gene matches: 6. In germline, CDR1 is KGHSH, CDR2 LQKENI. The length of the CDR3 is 18 residues. Full variable domain (missing parts from reference TRBV18 and TRBJ2-3): NAGVMQNPRHLVRRRGQEARLRCSPMKGHSHVYWYRQLPEEGLKFMVYLQKENIIDESGMPKERFSAEFPKEGPSILRIQQVVRGDSAAYFCASSPTRTSGGRTDTQYFGPGTRLTVL.

The chain carries TRBV11-2 and TRBJ1-1; D call uncertain. Germline CDR1 is SGHAT and CDR2 is FQNNGV. Trimming stripped 2 bases from V and 1 base from J, with 11 bases between. CDR3 size: 15 residues. CDR3 DNA sequence: TGTGCCAGCAGCTTACGTGGACTCAAGAACACTGAAGCTTTCTTT. The encoded protein is CASSLRGLKNTEAFF.

The chain uses TRBV5-1 and TRBJ2-2; no definite D call. Trimming left V 0 bases short and J 0 bases short, with 9 bases between. The germline gives CDR1 SGHRS, CDR2 YFSETQ. This CDR3 spans 16 amino acids. CDR3 sequence reads: CASSLERSSNTGELFF. CDR3 nucleotide sequence: TGCGCCAGCAGCTTGGAGCGCAGTTCGAACACCGGGGAGCTGTTTTTT. Drawing the rest from reference TRBV5-1 and TRBJ2-2, the complete variable domain is KAGVTQTPRYLIKTRGQQVTLSCSPISGHRSVSWYQQTPGQGLQFLFEYFSETQRNKGNFPGRFSGRQFSNSRSEMNVSTLELGDSALYLCASSLERSSNTGELFFGEGSRLTVL.

This clone showed up just a few times. The J gene is TRBJ1-5, the V gene TRBV19; no firm D call. Germline V gives CDR1 LNHDA, CDR2 SQIVND (reference sequence). The CDR3 is made up of 16 amino acids. V gave up 3 bases and J gave up 5 bases, with 17 bases separating them. As DNA, the CDR3 is TGTGCCAGTAGTATGAGGGCAAGGGCGAGGGATCAGCCCCAGCATTTT. Amino acids: CASSMRARARDQPQHF.

This clone was detected only a few times. This rearrangement joins TRBV5-1 to TRBJ2-7, with D perhaps TRBD2 (5 bases). V was clipped by 0 bases and J by 6 bases, with 7 bases between them. CDR3 length equals 12 residues. Germline V gene data show CDR1 as SGHRS and CDR2 as YFSETQ. The CDR3 nucleotides read TGCGCCAGCAGCTTGGATGAGGGCGAGCAGTACTTC. It specifies CASSLDEGEQYF.

V gene TRBV30 combines with J gene TRBJ1-2; D not resolved. V was shortened by 3 bases and J by 5 bases, with 7 bases between the two germline ends. CDR3 length: 11 amino acids. CDR1 and CDR2 (germline): GTSNPN, SVGIG (reference sequence). The DNA for the CDR3 is TGTGCCTGGAGCTTTAAATATGGCTACACCTTC. It codes for CAWSFKYGYTF.

The rearrangement uses TRBV20-1 and TRBJ2-1, with D maybe TRBD1 (5 bases). CDR3 length: 13 amino acids. Germline CDR1 is DFQATT and CDR2 is SNEGSKA (reference sequence). Trimming removed 3 bases at V and 4 bases at J, with 10 bases between. CDR3 in DNA: TGCAGTGCTAGTAGGGGTTTTTACAATGAGCAGTTCTTC. Translated: CSASRGFYNEQFF.

The V call is TRBV4-2, the J call TRBJ2-6; 8 bases line up with TRBD1. V lost 4 bases, J lost 0 bases, and 8 bases stayed unmatched. Germline assignment: CDR1 LGHNA and CDR2 YNFKEQ. The CDR3 contains 18 residues. DNA for the CDR3: TGTGCCAGCAGCCGCGTGGGGCAGGGGGCCTCTGGGGCCAACGTCCTGACTTTC. This gives the protein CASSRVGQGASGANVLTF.

V gene TRBV5-4 combines with J gene TRBJ1-1, with TRBD1 matching 9 bases. Germline V gene lookup returns CDR1 SGHNT and CDR2 YYREEE (reference sequence). V trimming: 2 bases; J trimming: 1 base; junction bases outside the gene matches: 6. This CDR3 spans 16 amino acids. The CDR3 nucleotides are TGTGCCAGCAGCTTCGGACAGGGGACCGCGAACACTGAAGCTTTCTTT. Translation: CASSFGQGTANTEAFF. Full variable domain (missing parts from reference TRBV5-4 and TRBJ1-1): ETGVTQSPTHLIKTRGQQVTLRCSSQSGHNTVSWYQQALGQGPQFIFQYYREEENGRGNFPPRFSGLQFPNYSSELNVNALELDDSALYLCASSFGQGTANTEAFFGQGTRLTVV.

The chain combines TRBV19 with TRBJ1-1; D uncertain. V gave up 10 bases and J gave up 1 base, with 13 bases separating them. From germline, CDR1 is LNHDA and CDR2 SQIVND (reference sequence). CDR3 size: 13 residues. The CDR3 nucleotides are TGTGCCACCCTACCCCCCCGGAACACTGAAGCTTTCTTT. Amino acid sequence: CATLPPRNTEAFF. Full variable domain (remainder filled in from reference TRBV19 and TRBJ1-1): DGGITQSPKYLFRKEGQNVTLSCEQNLNHDAMYWYRQDPGQGLRLIYYSQIVNDFQKGDIAEGYSVSREKKESFPLTVTSAQKNPTAFYLCATLPPRNTEAFFGQGTRLTVV.

The chain recombines TRBV7-8 with TRBJ2-7, with TRBD1 matching 9 bases. Germline V lookup: CDR1 SGHVS, CDR2 FQNEAQ. The CDR3 is 14 amino acids. J gave up 4 bases and V 1 base, and 2 bases lay outside the gene matches. The CDR3 DNA follows: TGTGCCAGCAGCTTAGGAGGACAGGGGTACGAGCAGTACTTC. This gives the protein CASSLGGQGYEQYF.

This chain joins TRBV28 and TRBJ1-5; a possible D gene is TRBD1 (5 bases). V lost 3 bases and J lost 10, with 10 bases in between. This CDR3 is built from 12 residues. Looked up from germline, CDR1 is MDHEN and CDR2 is SYDVKM. CDR3 protein: CASSFAGSPQHF. The CDR3 region has the DNA TGTGCCAGCAGTTTTGCAGGGTCTCCCCAGCATTTT.

V gene TRBV19 combines with J gene TRBJ2-1, with TRBD1 matching over 10 bases. The junction had 14 bases not matched to a gene; V was cut back by 2 bases and J by 4 bases. The CDR3 runs to 19 residues. Germline loops: CDR1 LNHDA, CDR2 SQIVND (reference sequence). CDR3 DNA sequence: TGTGCCAGTAGTATACAGTGGGGGACAGGGGTCAATGCGTACAATGAGCAGTTCTTC. Amino acids: CASSIQWGTGVNAYNEQFF.

V usage is TRBV9 and J usage is TRBJ2-7, with a tentative D call TRBD1 (5 bases). The CDR3 has 15 residues. Trimming took 3 bases from V and 0 from J, leaving 13 bases between them. Germline V gives CDR1 SGDLS, CDR2 YYNGEE. CDR3 nucleotides: TGTGCCAGCAGCGAGGGGTGGGGCACCTCCTACGAGCAGTACTTC. This translates into CASSEGWGTSYEQYF. The full variable domain, completed using reference TRBV9 and TRBJ2-7, is DSGVTQTPKHLITATGQRVTLRCSPRSGDLSVYWYQQSLDQGLQFLIQYYNGEERAKGNILERFSAQQFPDLHSELNLSSLELGDSALYFCASSEGWGTSYEQYFGPGTRLTVT.